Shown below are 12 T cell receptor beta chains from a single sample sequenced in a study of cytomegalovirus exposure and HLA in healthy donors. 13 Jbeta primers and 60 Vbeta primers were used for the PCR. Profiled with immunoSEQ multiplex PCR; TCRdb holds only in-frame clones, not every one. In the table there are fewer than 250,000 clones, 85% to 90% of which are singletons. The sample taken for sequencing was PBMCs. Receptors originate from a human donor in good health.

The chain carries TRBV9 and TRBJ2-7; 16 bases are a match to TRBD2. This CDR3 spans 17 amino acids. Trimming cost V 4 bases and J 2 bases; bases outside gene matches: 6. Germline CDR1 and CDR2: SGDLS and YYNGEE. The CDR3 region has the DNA TGTGCCAGCAGCCCCGGGACTAGCGGGGGGGGCGCCTACGAGCAGTACTTC. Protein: CASSPGTSGGGAYEQYF.

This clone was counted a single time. CDR3 sequence: CASSNRQGPKNIQYF. The CDR3, as DNA: TGTGCCAGCAGCAACAGACAGGGCCCCAAAAACATTCAGTACTTC. The rearrangement links TRBV11-1 to TRBJ2-4; 7 bases fit TRBD1. Germline CDR1 SGHAT, CDR2 FQDESV (reference sequence). The CDR3 loop spans 15 amino acids. After removal of 5 bases from V and 2 bases from J, the junction contained 6 bases not matched to a gene.

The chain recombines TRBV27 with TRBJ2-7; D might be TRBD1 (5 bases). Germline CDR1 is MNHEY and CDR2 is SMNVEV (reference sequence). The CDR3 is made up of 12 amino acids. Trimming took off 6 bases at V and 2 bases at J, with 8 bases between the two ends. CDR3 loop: CASSPGTYEQYF. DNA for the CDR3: TGTGCCAGCAGCCCAGGGACCTACGAGCAGTACTTC.

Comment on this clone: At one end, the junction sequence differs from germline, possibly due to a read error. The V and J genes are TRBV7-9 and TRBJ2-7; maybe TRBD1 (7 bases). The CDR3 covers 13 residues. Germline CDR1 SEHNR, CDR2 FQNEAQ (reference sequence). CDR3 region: CSSSPGGTYEQYF. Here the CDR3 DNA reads TGTTCCAGCAGCCCAGGGGGGACCTACGAGCAGTACTTC.

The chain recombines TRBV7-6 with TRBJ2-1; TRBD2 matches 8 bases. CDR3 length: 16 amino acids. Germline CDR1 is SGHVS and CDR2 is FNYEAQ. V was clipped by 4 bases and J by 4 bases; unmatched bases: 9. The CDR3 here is CASSYLERELYNEQFF. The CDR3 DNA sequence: TGTGCCAGCAGCTACCTAGAGCGGGAGCTTTACAATGAGCAGTTCTTC.

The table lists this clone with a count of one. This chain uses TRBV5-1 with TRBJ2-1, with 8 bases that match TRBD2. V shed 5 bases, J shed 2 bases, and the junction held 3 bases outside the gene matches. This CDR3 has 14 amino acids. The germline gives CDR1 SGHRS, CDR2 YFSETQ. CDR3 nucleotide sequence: TGCGCCAGCAGTCCGGGACTAGCCTACAATGAGCAGTTCTTC. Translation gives CASSPGLAYNEQFF.

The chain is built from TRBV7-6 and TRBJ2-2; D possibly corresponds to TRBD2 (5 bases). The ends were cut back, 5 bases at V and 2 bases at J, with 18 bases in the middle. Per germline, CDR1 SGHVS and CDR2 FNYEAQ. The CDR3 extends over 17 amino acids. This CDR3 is CASSPRVPLPNTGELFF. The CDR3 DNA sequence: TGTGCCAGCAGCCCGAGGGTACCCCTGCCAAACACCGGGGAGCTGTTTTTT.

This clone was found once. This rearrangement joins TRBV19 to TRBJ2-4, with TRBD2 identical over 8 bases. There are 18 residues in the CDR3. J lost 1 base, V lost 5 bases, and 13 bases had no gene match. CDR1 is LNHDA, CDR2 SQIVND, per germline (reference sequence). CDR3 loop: CASSLEGRAGEAKNIQYF. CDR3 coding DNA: TGTGCCAGTAGTTTGGAAGGTCGAGCGGGAGAGGCCAAAAACATTCAGTACTTC.

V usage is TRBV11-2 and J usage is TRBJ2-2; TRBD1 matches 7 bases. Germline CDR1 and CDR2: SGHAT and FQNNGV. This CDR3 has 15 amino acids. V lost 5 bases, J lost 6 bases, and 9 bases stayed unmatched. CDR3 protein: CASSTRQGSPGELFF. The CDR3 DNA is TGTGCCAGCAGCACCCGACAGGGAAGTCCCGGGGAGCTGTTTTTT.

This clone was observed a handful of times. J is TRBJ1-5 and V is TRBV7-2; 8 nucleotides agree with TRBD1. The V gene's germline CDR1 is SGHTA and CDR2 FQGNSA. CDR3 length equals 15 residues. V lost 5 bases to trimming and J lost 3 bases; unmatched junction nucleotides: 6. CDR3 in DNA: TGTGCCAGCAGCCCCGGACAGGGCAACAATCAGCCCCAGCATTTT. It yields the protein CASSPGQGNNQPQHF.

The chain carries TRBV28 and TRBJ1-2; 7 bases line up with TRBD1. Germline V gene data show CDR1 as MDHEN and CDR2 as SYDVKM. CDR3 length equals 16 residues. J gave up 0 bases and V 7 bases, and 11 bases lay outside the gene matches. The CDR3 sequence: CASMAPGTATNYGYTF. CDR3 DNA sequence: TGTGCCAGCATGGCCCCCGGGACAGCTACTAACTATGGCTACACCTTC.

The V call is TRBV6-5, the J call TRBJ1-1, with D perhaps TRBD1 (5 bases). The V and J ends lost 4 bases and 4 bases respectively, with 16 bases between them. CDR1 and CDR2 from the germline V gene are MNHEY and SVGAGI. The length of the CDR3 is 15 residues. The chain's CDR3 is CASSWGGGRGTEAFF. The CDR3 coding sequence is TGTGCCAGCAGTTGGGGAGGAGGGAGGGGCACTGAAGCTTTCTTT.